This is a list of T cell receptor beta chains from one sample in a study of blood T cell repertoires in COVID-19. Profiling relied on immunoSEQ multiplex PCR, and the TCRdb table lists in-frame clones only, not all of them. The data show a few hundred thousand clones, with 88% seen just once and around 2% held by the top ten. Sequencing input: PBMCs or T cells enriched from blood (not recorded which). Receptors originate from a woman aged 55-69 years in a cohort exposed to, infected with or recovered from COVID-19 (not recorded which). The CDR3 runs from the conserved cysteine through the conserved F or W. Fields, in order: CDR3 length, J gene, D gene, clone size, V gene, CDR3 protein, CDR3 DNA. D genes are given only for firm matches. Not all rows give a size; the values are once, few, many and, for expanded clones, a class.

cdr3_length: 15
j_call: TRBJ1-5
d_call: NA
clone_size: NA
v_call: TRBV28
cdr3_aa: CASRVAINSNQPQHF
cdr3_nt: TGTGCCAGCAGGGTCGCGATAAATAGCAATCAGCCCCAGCATTTT

cdr3_length: 18
j_call: TRBJ1-1
d_call: NA
clone_size: NA
v_call: TRBV5-1
cdr3_aa: CASSLEAGGARIGTEAFF
cdr3_nt: TGCGCCAGCAGCTTGGAGGCGGGGGGCGCGAGAATCGGGACTGAAGCTTTCTTT

cdr3_length: 15
j_call: TRBJ1-6
d_call: NA
clone_size: NA
v_call: TRBV30
cdr3_aa: CAWSVGSSYNSPLHF
cdr3_nt: TGTGCCTGGAGTGTCGGGAGCTCCTATAATTCACCCCTCCACTTT

cdr3_length: 19
j_call: TRBJ2-3
d_call: TRBD1
clone_size: NA
v_call: TRBV24-1
cdr3_aa: CATSDPISDRVSGADTQYF
cdr3_nt: TGTGCCACCAGTGATCCAATCTCGGACAGGGTCTCAGGGGCAGATACGCAGTATTTT

cdr3_length: 14
j_call: TRBJ2-1
d_call: TRBD2
clone_size: NA
v_call: TRBV6-5
cdr3_aa: CASSRLAKYNEQFF
cdr3_nt: TGTGCCAGCAGTCGACTAGCGAAGTACAATGAGCAGTTCTTC

cdr3_length: 16
j_call: TRBJ2-1
d_call: TRBD2
clone_size: NA
v_call: TRBV3-1/TRBV3-2
cdr3_aa: CASSQGSSGRGGEQFF
cdr3_nt: TGTGCCAGCAGCCAAGGGTCTAGCGGGAGGGGCGGGGAGCAGTTCTTC

cdr3_length: 17
j_call: TRBJ2-5
d_call: TRBD2
clone_size: NA
v_call: TRBV23-1
cdr3_aa: CASSQSRTGGRQETQYF
cdr3_nt: TGCGCCAGCAGTCAATCTCGAACGGGAGGGCGACAAGAGACCCAGTACTTC

cdr3_length: 14
j_call: TRBJ2-2
d_call: TRBD2
clone_size: NA
v_call: TRBV6-1
cdr3_aa: CASSDSGSTGELFF
cdr3_nt: TGTGCCAGCAGTGATAGCGGGAGCACCGGGGAGCTGTTTTTT

cdr3_length: 14
j_call: TRBJ2-3
d_call: NA
clone_size: NA
v_call: TRBV10-3
cdr3_aa: CAISVGQTTDTQYF
cdr3_nt: TGTGCCATCAGTGTGGGGCAGACCACAGATACGCAGTATTTT

cdr3_length: 15
j_call: TRBJ1-1
d_call: TRBD1
clone_size: NA
v_call: TRBV19
cdr3_aa: CASSSGTGTNTEAFF
cdr3_nt: TGTGCCAGTAGTTCGGGGACAGGGACAAACACTGAAGCTTTCTTT

cdr3_length: 15
j_call: TRBJ2-7
d_call: NA
clone_size: NA
v_call: TRBV28
cdr3_aa: CASSPPFLRPYEQYF
cdr3_nt: TGTGCCAGCAGTCCCCCCTTCCTTCGTCCCTACGAGCAGTACTTC

cdr3_length: 17
j_call: TRBJ1-1
d_call: NA
clone_size: NA
v_call: TRBV12-2
cdr3_aa: CASRLEGTGEGDTEAFF
cdr3_nt: TGTGCAAGTCGCTTAGAAGGGACAGGGGAAGGGGACACTGAAGCTTTCTTT

cdr3_length: 12
j_call: TRBJ2-3
d_call: NA
clone_size: NA
v_call: TRBV19
cdr3_aa: CASSIVGDTQYF
cdr3_nt: TGTGCCAGTAGTATAGTCGGAGATACGCAGTATTTT

cdr3_length: 14
j_call: TRBJ2-5
d_call: NA
clone_size: NA
v_call: TRBV6-5
cdr3_aa: CASSSPRSQETQYF
cdr3_nt: TGTGCCAGCAGTTCCCCGAGGAGCCAAGAGACCCAGTACTTC

cdr3_length: 15
j_call: TRBJ2-3
d_call: NA
clone_size: NA
v_call: TRBV4-1
cdr3_aa: CASSQGRAPTDTQYF
cdr3_nt: TGCGCCAGCAGCCAAGGCCGCGCTCCTACAGATACGCAGTATTTT

cdr3_length: 14
j_call: TRBJ1-2
d_call: TRBD1
clone_size: NA
v_call: TRBV28
cdr3_aa: CASSSRDRNYGYTF
cdr3_nt: TGTGCCAGCAGTTCCCGGGACAGGAACTATGGCTACACCTTC

cdr3_length: 17
j_call: TRBJ1-2
d_call: NA
clone_size: NA
v_call: TRBV19
cdr3_aa: CASSIDRFGGTNYGYTF
cdr3_nt: TGTGCCAGTAGTATAGACCGATTTGGAGGGACCAACTATGGCTACACCTTC

cdr3_length: 14
j_call: TRBJ2-7
d_call: TRBD2
clone_size: few
v_call: TRBV2
cdr3_aa: CASRREGVSYEQYF
cdr3_nt: TGTGCCAGCAGGCGGGAGGGTGTCTCCTACGAGCAGTACTTC

cdr3_length: 17
j_call: TRBJ2-1
d_call: TRBD2
clone_size: NA
v_call: TRBV27
cdr3_aa: CASSSLPGLAGVNEQFF
cdr3_nt: TGTGCCAGCAGTTCTCTCCCGGGACTAGCGGGAGTTAATGAGCAGTTCTTC

cdr3_length: 15
j_call: TRBJ2-5
d_call: TRBD2
clone_size: NA
v_call: TRBV7-9
cdr3_aa: CASSASGTIKETQYF
cdr3_nt: TGTGCCAGCAGCGCGTCCGGGACTATCAAAGAGACCCAGTACTTC

cdr3_length: 15
j_call: TRBJ2-3
d_call: TRBD2
clone_size: NA
v_call: TRBV6-4
cdr3_aa: CASSLASGNTDTQYF
cdr3_nt: TGTGCCAGCAGTCTGGCTAGCGGAAACACAGATACGCAGTATTTT

cdr3_length: 15
j_call: TRBJ2-1
d_call: TRBD2
clone_size: NA
v_call: TRBV6-1
cdr3_aa: CASSEAPREGIEQFF
cdr3_nt: TGTGCCAGCAGTGAAGCGCCGCGGGAGGGAATCGAGCAGTTCTTC

cdr3_length: 11
j_call: TRBJ1-1
d_call: TRBD1
clone_size: NA
v_call: TRBV28
cdr3_aa: CASSSDRGNGF
cdr3_nt: TGTGCCAGCAGCTCAGACAGGGGGAATGGGTTT

cdr3_length: 16
j_call: TRBJ2-5
d_call: TRBD2
clone_size: once
v_call: TRBV18
cdr3_aa: CASSPRTSTVQETQYF
cdr3_nt: TGTGCCAGCTCACCACGGACTAGTACCGTCCAAGAGACCCAGTACTTC

cdr3_length: 15
j_call: TRBJ2-5
d_call: TRBD2
clone_size: many
v_call: TRBV9
cdr3_aa: CASSVGSSGKETQYF
cdr3_nt: TGTGCCAGCAGCGTAGGTAGTAGCGGGAAGGAGACCCAGTACTTC

cdr3_length: 13
j_call: TRBJ2-1
d_call: TRBD2
clone_size: NA
v_call: TRBV7-3
cdr3_aa: CASSSLAGREQFF
cdr3_nt: TGTGCCAGCAGCTCCTTAGCGGGACGCGAGCAGTTCTTC

cdr3_length: 16
j_call: TRBJ2-1
d_call: TRBD2
clone_size: NA
v_call: TRBV19
cdr3_aa: CASSIDKTGGRDEQFF
cdr3_nt: TGTGCCAGTAGTATAGATAAAACGGGAGGTCGGGATGAGCAGTTCTTC

cdr3_length: 15
j_call: TRBJ2-1
d_call: NA
clone_size: NA
v_call: TRBV27
cdr3_aa: CASSLYPSSYNEQFF
cdr3_nt: TGTGCCAGCAGTTTATATCCTAGCTCCTACAATGAGCAGTTCTTC

cdr3_length: 15
j_call: TRBJ2-7
d_call: TRBD2
clone_size: once
v_call: TRBV3-1/TRBV3-2
cdr3_aa: CASSFSGRALGEQYF
cdr3_nt: TGTGCCAGCAGCTTCAGCGGGAGGGCCCTCGGGGAGCAGTACTTC

cdr3_length: 16
j_call: TRBJ2-1
d_call: TRBD2
clone_size: NA
v_call: TRBV19
cdr3_aa: CASSPLSGRVYNEQFF
cdr3_nt: TGTGCCAGTAGTCCTCTTAGCGGGAGGGTATACAATGAGCAGTTCTTC

cdr3_length: 14
j_call: TRBJ2-1
d_call: NA
clone_size: NA
v_call: TRBV7-2
cdr3_aa: CASSLGTGIHEQFF
cdr3_nt: TGTGCCAGCAGCCTTGGTACCGGGATCCATGAGCAGTTCTTC

cdr3_length: 16
j_call: TRBJ2-1
d_call: NA
clone_size: NA
v_call: TRBV11-1
cdr3_aa: CASSLIGGGVVNEQFF
cdr3_nt: TGTGCCAGCAGCTTAATAGGCGGAGGGGTCGTTAATGAGCAGTTCTTC

cdr3_length: 14
j_call: TRBJ2-3
d_call: NA
clone_size: NA
v_call: TRBV7-2
cdr3_aa: CASSPVDSRISQYF
cdr3_nt: TGTGCCAGCAGCCCAGTAGACTCGAGGATTTCGCAGTATTTT

cdr3_length: 20
j_call: TRBJ2-1
d_call: TRBD2
clone_size: NA
v_call: TRBV13
cdr3_aa: CASSLRGLGLRGLADNEQFF
cdr3_nt: TGTGCCAGCAGCTTAAGGGGACTTGGGTTACGGGGACTAGCAGACAATGAGCAGTTCTTC

cdr3_length: 15
j_call: TRBJ1-2
d_call: TRBD1
clone_size: NA
v_call: TRBV11-2
cdr3_aa: CASSPGVTGFSGYTF
cdr3_nt: TGTGCCAGCAGCCCAGGGGTGACAGGGTTTAGTGGCTACACCTTC

cdr3_length: 18
j_call: TRBJ2-5
d_call: TRBD2
clone_size: NA
v_call: TRBV3-1/TRBV3-2
cdr3_aa: CASSQETTGLAGQETQYF
cdr3_nt: TGTGCCAGCAGCCAAGAGACGACCGGACTAGCGGGACAAGAGACCCAGTACTTC

cdr3_length: 14
j_call: TRBJ2-1
d_call: NA
clone_size: NA
v_call: TRBV5-1
cdr3_aa: CASSLSGSNNEQFF
cdr3_nt: TGCGCCAGCAGCTTAAGCGGATCAAACAATGAGCAGTTCTTC

cdr3_length: 19
j_call: TRBJ2-5
d_call: TRBD2
clone_size: NA
v_call: TRBV3-1/TRBV3-2
cdr3_aa: CASSPRASGGRGFRETQYF
cdr3_nt: TGTGCCAGCAGCCCTCGTGCTAGCGGGGGAAGGGGTTTTAGAGAGACCCAGTACTTC

cdr3_length: 15
j_call: TRBJ1-1
d_call: TRBD1
clone_size: NA
v_call: TRBV28
cdr3_aa: CASSFASTGRTEAFF
cdr3_nt: TGTGCCAGCAGTTTCGCCTCGACAGGGAGGACTGAAGCTTTCTTT

cdr3_length: 14
j_call: TRBJ2-1
d_call: NA
clone_size: NA
v_call: TRBV30
cdr3_aa: CAWTGARGAVEQFF
cdr3_nt: TGTGCCTGGACCGGAGCAAGGGGTGCGGTAGAGCAGTTCTTC

cdr3_length: 20
j_call: TRBJ2-1
d_call: TRBD2
clone_size: many
v_call: TRBV18
cdr3_aa: CASSPVAVRLAGDPYNEQFF
cdr3_nt: TGTGCCAGCTCACCCGTAGCCGTCCGACTAGCGGGAGACCCTTACAATGAGCAGTTCTTC

cdr3_length: 15
j_call: TRBJ2-2
d_call: NA
clone_size: NA
v_call: TRBV2
cdr3_aa: CASSGQGLSTGELFF
cdr3_nt: TGTGCCAGCAGTGGGCAGGGGCTTAGCACCGGGGAGCTGTTTTTT

cdr3_length: 13
j_call: TRBJ1-3
d_call: NA
clone_size: NA
v_call: TRBV30
cdr3_aa: CAWSPLQGNTIYF
cdr3_nt: TGTGCCTGGAGTCCTCTACAGGGAAACACCATATATTTT

cdr3_length: 17
j_call: TRBJ1-1
d_call: TRBD1
clone_size: NA
v_call: TRBV28
cdr3_aa: CASTRGQVSSMNTEAFF
cdr3_nt: TGTGCCAGCACCCGAGGACAGGTCTCTTCCATGAACACTGAAGCTTTCTTT

cdr3_length: 13
j_call: TRBJ2-1
d_call: NA
clone_size: NA
v_call: TRBV7-3
cdr3_aa: CASSLVEVGEQFF
cdr3_nt: TGTGCCAGCAGCTTAGTCGAGGTCGGTGAGCAGTTCTTC

cdr3_length: 15
j_call: TRBJ2-7
d_call: TRBD2
clone_size: NA
v_call: TRBV5-1
cdr3_aa: CASSMTSGEGYEQYF
cdr3_nt: TGCGCCAGCAGCATGACTAGCGGGGAGGGATACGAGCAGTACTTC

cdr3_length: 14
j_call: TRBJ1-5
d_call: NA
clone_size: NA
v_call: TRBV6-5
cdr3_aa: CASSYVQGHQPQHF
cdr3_nt: TGTGCCAGCAGTTACGTGCAGGGCCATCAGCCCCAGCATTTT

cdr3_length: 16
j_call: TRBJ2-5
d_call: TRBD2
clone_size: NA
v_call: TRBV4-1
cdr3_aa: CASSQDPSGSLKTQYF
cdr3_nt: TGCGCCAGCAGCCAAGATCCTAGCGGGAGTTTGAAGACCCAGTACTTC

cdr3_length: 15
j_call: TRBJ2-7
d_call: NA
clone_size: many
v_call: TRBV6-5
cdr3_aa: CASRESGPTDYEQYF
cdr3_nt: TGTGCCAGCAGGGAGAGCGGGCCCACCGACTACGAGCAGTACTTC